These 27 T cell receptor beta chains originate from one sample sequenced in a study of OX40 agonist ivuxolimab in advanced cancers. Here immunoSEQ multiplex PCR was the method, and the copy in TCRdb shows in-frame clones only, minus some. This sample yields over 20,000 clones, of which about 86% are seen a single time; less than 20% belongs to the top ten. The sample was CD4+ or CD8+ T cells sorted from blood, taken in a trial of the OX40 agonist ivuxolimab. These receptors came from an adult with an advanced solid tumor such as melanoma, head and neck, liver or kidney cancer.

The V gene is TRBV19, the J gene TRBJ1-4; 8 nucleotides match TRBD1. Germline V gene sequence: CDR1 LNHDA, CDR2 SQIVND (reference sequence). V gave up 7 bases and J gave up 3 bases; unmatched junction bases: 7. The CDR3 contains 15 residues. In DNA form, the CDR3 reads TGTGCCAGTACCACCCAGGGGGCGCCTAATGAAAAACTGTTTTTT. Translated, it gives CASTTQGAPNEKLFF.

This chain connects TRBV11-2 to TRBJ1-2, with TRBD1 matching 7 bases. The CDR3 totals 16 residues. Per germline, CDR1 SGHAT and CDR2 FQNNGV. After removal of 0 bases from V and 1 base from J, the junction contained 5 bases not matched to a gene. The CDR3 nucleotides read TGTGCCAGCAGCTTAGATGGAGGGGGCGGTAACTATGGCTACACCTTC. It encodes CASSLDGGGGNYGYTF.

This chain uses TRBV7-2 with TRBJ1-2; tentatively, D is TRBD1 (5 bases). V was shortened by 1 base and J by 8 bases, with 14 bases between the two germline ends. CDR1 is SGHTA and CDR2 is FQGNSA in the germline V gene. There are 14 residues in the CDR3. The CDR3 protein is CASSLVGAGDGYTF. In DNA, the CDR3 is TGTGCCAGCAGCTTAGTAGGTGCGGGGGACGGCTACACCTTC.

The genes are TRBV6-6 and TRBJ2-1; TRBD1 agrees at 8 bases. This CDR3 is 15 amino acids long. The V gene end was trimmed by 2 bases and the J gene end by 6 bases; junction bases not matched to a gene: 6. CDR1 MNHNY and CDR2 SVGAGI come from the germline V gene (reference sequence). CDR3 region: CASSYGNRGTNEQFF. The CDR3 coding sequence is TGTGCCAGCAGTTACGGAAACAGGGGGACCAATGAGCAGTTCTTC.

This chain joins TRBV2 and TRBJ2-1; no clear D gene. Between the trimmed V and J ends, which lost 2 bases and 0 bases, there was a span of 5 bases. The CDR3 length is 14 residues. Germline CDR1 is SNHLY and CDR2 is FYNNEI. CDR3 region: CASSERSSYNEQFF. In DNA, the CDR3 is TGTGCCAGCAGTGAAAGGAGCTCCTACAATGAGCAGTTCTTC.

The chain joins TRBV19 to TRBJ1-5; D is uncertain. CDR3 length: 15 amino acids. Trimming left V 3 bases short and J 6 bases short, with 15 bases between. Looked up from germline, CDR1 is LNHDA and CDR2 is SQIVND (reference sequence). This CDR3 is CASSMVEGLAQPQHF. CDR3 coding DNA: TGTGCCAGTAGTATGGTCGAGGGTCTCGCTCAGCCCCAGCATTTT.

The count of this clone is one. CDR3 in amino acids: CASFRDRGSNQPQHF. The CDR3 coding sequence is TGTGCCAGCTTTCGGGATCGCGGGAGCAATCAGCCCCAGCATTTT. The chain combines TRBV2 with TRBJ1-5; D remains ambiguous. Germline lookup yields CDR1 SNHLY and CDR2 FYNNEI. There are 15 residues in the CDR3. Trimming cost V 8 bases and J 1 base, with 15 bases left between them.

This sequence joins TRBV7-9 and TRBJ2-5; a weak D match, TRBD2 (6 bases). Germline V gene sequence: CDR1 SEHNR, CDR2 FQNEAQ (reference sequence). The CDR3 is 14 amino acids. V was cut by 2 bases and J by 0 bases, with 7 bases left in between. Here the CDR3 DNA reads TGTGCCAGCAGCTTATGGGGGGACCAAGAGACCCAGTACTTC. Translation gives CASSLWGDQETQYF.

In DNA, the CDR3 is TGTGCCAGCAGTTCGGCTAGCACAGATACGCAGTATTTT. This sequence encodes CASSSASTDTQYF. The chain has TRBV5-4 and TRBJ2-3; D is ambiguous. V was trimmed by 5 bases and J by 0 bases, leaving 7 bases between them. Germline V gives CDR1 SGHNT, CDR2 YYREEE (reference sequence). CDR3 length: 13 amino acids.

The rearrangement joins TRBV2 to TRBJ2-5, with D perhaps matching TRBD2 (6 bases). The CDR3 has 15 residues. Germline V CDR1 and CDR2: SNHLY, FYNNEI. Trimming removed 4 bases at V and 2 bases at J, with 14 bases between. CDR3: CASSAVRDFQETQYF. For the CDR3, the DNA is TGTGCCAGCAGTGCGGTCAGGGACTTTCAAGAGACCCAGTACTTC.

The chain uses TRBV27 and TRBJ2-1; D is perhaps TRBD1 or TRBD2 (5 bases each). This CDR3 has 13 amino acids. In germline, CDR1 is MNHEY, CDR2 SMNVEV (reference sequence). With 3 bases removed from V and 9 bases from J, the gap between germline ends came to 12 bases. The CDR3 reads CASSFRPGPEQFF. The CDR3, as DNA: TGTGCCAGCAGTTTCCGACCGGGGCCTGAGCAGTTCTTC.

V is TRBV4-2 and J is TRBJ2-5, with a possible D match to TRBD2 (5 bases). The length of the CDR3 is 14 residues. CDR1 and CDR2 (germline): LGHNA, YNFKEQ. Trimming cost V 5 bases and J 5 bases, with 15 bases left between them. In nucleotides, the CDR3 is TGTGCCAGCAGCGACACTGCGGGCTTGGAGACCCAGTACTTC. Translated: CASSDTAGLETQYF.

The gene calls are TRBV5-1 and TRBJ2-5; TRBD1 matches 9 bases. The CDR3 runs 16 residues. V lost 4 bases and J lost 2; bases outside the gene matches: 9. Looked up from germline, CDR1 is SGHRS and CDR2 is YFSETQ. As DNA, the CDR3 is TGCGCCAGCAGCCCCGGGACAGGGCCCACTCAAGAGACCCAGTACTTC. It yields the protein CASSPGTGPTQETQYF.

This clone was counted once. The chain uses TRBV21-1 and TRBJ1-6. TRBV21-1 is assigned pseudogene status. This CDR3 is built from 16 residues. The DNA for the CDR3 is TGTGCCAGCAGCAACCTTCTGAAAGGGCGGCTCTCACCCCTCCACTTT. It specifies CASSNLLKGRLSPLHF.

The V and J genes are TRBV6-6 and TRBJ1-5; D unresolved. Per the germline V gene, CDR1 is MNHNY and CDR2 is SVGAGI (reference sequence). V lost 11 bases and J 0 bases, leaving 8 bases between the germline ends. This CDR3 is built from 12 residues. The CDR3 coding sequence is TGTGCCTCGAAAGATAGCAATCAGCCCCAGCATTTT. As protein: CASKDSNQPQHF.

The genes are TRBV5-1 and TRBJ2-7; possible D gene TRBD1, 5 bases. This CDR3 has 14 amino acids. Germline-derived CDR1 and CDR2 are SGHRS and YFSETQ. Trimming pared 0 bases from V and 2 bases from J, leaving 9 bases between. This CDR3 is CASSLVDTTYEQYF. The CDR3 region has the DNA TGCGCCAGCAGCTTGGTGGACACAACCTACGAGCAGTACTTC.

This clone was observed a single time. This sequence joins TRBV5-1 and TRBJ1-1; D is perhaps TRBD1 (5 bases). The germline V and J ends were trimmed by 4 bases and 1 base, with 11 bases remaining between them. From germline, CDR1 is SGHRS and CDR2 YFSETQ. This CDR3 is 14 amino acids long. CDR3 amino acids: CASSQTQGNTEAFF. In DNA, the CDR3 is TGCGCCAGCAGCCAAACCCAGGGGAACACTGAAGCTTTCTTT.

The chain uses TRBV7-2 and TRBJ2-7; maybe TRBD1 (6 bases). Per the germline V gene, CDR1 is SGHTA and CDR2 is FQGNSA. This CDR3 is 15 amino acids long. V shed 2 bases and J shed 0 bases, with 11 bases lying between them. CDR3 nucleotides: TGTGCCAGCAGCTTAAACAGGGCCGTCTCCTACGAGCAGTACTTC. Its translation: CASSLNRAVSYEQYF.

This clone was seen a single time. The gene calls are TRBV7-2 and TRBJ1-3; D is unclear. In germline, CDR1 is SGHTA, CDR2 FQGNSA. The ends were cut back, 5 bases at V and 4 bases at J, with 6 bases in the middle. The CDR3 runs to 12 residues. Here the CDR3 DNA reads TGTGCCAGCAGCCCCCAAGGAAACACCATATATTTT. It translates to CASSPQGNTIYF.

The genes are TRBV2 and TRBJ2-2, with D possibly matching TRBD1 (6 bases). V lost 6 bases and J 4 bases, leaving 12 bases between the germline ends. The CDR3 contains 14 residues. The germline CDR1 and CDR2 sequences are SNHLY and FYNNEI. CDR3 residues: CASSVTGSTGELFF. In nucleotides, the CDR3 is TGTGCCAGCAGCGTAACAGGGAGCACCGGGGAGCTGTTTTTT.

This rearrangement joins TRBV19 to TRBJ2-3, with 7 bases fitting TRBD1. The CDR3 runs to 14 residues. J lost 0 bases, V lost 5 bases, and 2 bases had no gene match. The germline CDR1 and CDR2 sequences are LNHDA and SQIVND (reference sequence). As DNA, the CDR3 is TGTGCCAGTAGTCCAGGGGGTAGCACAGATACGCAGTATTTT. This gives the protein CASSPGGSTDTQYF.

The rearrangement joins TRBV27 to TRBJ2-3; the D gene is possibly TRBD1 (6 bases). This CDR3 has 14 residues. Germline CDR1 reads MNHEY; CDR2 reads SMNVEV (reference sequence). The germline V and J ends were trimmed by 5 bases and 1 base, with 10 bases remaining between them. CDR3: CASSARQGTDTQYF. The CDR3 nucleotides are TGTGCCAGCAGTGCGCGACAGGGCACAGATACGCAGTATTTT.

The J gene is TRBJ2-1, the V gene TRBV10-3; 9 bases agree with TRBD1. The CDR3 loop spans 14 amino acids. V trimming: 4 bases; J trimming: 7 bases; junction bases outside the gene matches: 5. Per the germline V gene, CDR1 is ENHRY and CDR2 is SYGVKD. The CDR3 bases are TGTGCCATCAGTGGGACAGGGGCTATGAATGAGCAGTTCTTC. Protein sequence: CAISGTGAMNEQFF.

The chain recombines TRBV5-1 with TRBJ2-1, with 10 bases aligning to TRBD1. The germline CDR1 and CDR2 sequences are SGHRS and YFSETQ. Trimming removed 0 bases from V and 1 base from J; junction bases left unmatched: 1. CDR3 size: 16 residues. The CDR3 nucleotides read TGCGCCAGCAGCTTGGGGACAGGGGGTTCCTACAATGAGCAGTTCTTC. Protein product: CASSLGTGGSYNEQFF.

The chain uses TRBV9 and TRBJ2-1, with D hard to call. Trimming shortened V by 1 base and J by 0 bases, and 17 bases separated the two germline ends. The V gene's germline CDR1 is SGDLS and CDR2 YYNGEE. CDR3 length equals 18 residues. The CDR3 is CASSVRLAKTGSYNEQFF. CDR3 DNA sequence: TGTGCCAGCAGCGTACGACTGGCTAAGACGGGCTCCTACAATGAGCAGTTCTTC.

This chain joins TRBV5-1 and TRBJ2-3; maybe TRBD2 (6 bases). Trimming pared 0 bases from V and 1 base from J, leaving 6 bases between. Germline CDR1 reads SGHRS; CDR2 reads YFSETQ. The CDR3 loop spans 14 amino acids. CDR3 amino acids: CASSLAGGTDTQYF. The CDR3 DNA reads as TGCGCCAGCAGCTTGGCGGGGGGCACAGATACGCAGTATTTT.

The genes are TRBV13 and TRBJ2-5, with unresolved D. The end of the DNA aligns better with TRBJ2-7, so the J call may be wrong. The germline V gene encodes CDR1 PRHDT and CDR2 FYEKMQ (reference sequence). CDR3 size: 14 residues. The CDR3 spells CASSLRFIPYEQYF. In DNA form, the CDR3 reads TGTGCCAGCAGCTTACGATTTATACCCTACGAGCAGTACTTC.